This TCR beta chain derives from a study of molecular identifiers for immune sequencing clone quantification. TCRdb passed the PCR reads through MiXCR, listing each CDR3 protein once. Here the sample spans 85,000 to 100,000 distinct CDR3 sequences, roughly 26% being singletons. The CDR3 covers 12 residues. Trimming took 7 bases from V and 5 from J, leaving 11 bases between them. The germline CDR1 and CDR2 sequences are LNHDA and SQIVND (reference sequence). Sequencing used naive CD8+ T cells from blood, with Jurkat cell RNA spiked in. Documented subset: FACS-sorted CD8+CD4-CCR7+CD45RA+ naive T cells. This TCR came from a human donor in good health. Some libraries in this study had Jurkat cell RNA spiked in. The gene calls are TRBV19 and TRBJ1-1; tentatively, D is TRBD1 (5 bases). The CDR3 sequence: CASNGGGTEAFF. CDR3 nucleotide sequence: TGTGCCAGTAATGGGGGTGGTACTGAAGCTTTCTTT.